This T cell receptor (beta chain) was recovered during a study of shared clonotypes between healthy human individuals. Deep-level running was used for the assay. Libraries were prepared by immunoSEQ multiplex PCR; TCRdb keeps only in-frame clonotypes and omits some of them. The repertoire holds roughly 640,000 clones, with less than 98% as singletons. A remark on this clone: As yet, its antigen is unknown.

With 5 bases removed from V and 1 base from J, the gap between germline ends came to 12 bases. The germline V gene encodes CDR1 SEHNR and CDR2 FQNEAQ (reference sequence). The CDR3 is 15 residues long. Study-level points and caveats: Sharing across a few donors was seen in 4% to 6.5% of naive CD4 clonotypes. Expectations were that clonotype sharing among donors would be affected by sequencing depth.

The sequence was obtained from a woman in her 30s in good health. The chain uses TRBV7-9 and TRBJ2-4; a weak D match, TRBD2 (5 bases). The sample taken for sequencing was naive CD4+ T cells sorted from blood. Subset denoted: CD45RA+ positively selected. This chain's CDR3 is CASSASWEAKNIQYF. CDR3 DNA sequence: TGTGCCAGCAGCGCAAGCTGGGAGGCCAAAAACATTCAGTACTTC.